This T cell receptor (beta chain) was sequenced for a study of siplizumab effects on memory and regulatory T cells. The method was immunoSEQ multiplex PCR; TCRdb's version includes in-frame clones alone and lacks a portion of them. The sample records roughly 110,000 clones, 90% to 95% being singletons. Findings and caveats of the study: Both greater diversity than memory cells and a major contribution to the alloresponse seemed to characterize naive T cells. Proliferating Tregs in siplizumab cultures were never verified as suppressive.

Worth noting for this clone: Antigen unknown.

Looked up from germline, CDR1 is SGHTA and CDR2 is FQGNSA. Losses at the gene ends were 1 base for V and 3 bases for J; bases not matched to a gene: 8. The CDR3 runs 16 residues. Sequences were obtained from non-Treg CD4+ T cells sorted from blood. The V and J genes are TRBV7-2 and TRBJ1-2, with 7 nucleotides matching TRBD1. This sequence was found in a human donor in good health. The CDR3 reads CASSLGGWTGDYGYTF. The DNA of the CDR3 is TGTGCCAGCAGCTTAGGGGGTTGGACAGGAGACTATGGCTACACCTTC.